What follows describes a single T cell receptor beta chain. Its matching antigen is unknown. The entry originates in a study of CD8 T cells in Susac syndrome. The authors carried out high-throughput sequencing of TCR beta. They applied it to CD8+ and CD4+ T cells obtained from blood. The multiple sclerosis control cohort comprised treatment-naive individuals presenting with stable or active relapsing-remitting disease. Unmatched junction bases numbered 7, after V lost 8 bases and J lost 7 bases. The CDR3 covers 13 residues. CDR1 and CDR2 (germline): SNHLY, FYNNEI. The authors reverse transcribed roughly 0.5 to 1 ug RNA with random hexamers. Amplification of the TCR beta CDR3 was carried out by immunoSEQ multiplex PCR, which spanned a total of 54 Vbeta and 13 Jbeta segments. Via MiXCR, TCRdb re-called the immunoSEQ multiplex PCR reads, giving one row per CDR3 protein. Of fewer than 350,000 distinct CDR3 sequences listed, 70% to 90% are singletons.

Regarding the study as a whole: As the study acknowledged, the number of individuals in its TCR sequencing and HLA analysis was relatively small.

The J gene is TRBJ2-2, the V gene TRBV2, with 7 bases that match TRBD2. The sequence derives from a human donor with multiple sclerosis. Sequenced: CD8+ T cells from PBMCs. The CDR3 sequence is CASCPSGGGELFF. The CDR3 DNA reads TGTGCCAGCTGCCCCTCGGGGGGCGGGGAGCTGTTTTTT.